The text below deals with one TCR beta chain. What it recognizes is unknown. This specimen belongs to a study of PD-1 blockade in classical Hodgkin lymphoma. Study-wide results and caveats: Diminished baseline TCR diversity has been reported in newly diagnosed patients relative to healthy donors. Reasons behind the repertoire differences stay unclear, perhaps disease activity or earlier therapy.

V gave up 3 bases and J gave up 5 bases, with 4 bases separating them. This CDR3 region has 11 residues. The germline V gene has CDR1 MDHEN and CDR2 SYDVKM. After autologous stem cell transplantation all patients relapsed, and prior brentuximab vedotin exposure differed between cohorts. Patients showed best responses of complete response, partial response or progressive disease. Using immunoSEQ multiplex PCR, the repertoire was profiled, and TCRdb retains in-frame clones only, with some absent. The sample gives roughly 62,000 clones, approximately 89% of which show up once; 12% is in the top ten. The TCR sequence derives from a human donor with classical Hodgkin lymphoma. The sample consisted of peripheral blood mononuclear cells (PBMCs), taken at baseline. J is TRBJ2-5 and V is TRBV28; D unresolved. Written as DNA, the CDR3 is TGTGCCAGCAGTTTTATCGAGACCCAGTACTTC. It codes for CASSFIETQYF.